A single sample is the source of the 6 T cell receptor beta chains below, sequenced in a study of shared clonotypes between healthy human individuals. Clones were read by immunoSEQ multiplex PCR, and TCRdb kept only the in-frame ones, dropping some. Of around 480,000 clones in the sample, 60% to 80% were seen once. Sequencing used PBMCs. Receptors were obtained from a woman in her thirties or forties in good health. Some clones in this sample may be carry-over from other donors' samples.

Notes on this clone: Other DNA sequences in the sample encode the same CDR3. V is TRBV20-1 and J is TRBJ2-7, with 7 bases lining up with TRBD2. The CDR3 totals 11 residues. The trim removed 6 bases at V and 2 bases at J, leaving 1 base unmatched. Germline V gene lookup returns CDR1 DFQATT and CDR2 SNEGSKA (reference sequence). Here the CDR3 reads CSARGAYEQYF. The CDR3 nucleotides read TGCAGTGCCCGGGGGGCCTACGAGCAGTACTTC.

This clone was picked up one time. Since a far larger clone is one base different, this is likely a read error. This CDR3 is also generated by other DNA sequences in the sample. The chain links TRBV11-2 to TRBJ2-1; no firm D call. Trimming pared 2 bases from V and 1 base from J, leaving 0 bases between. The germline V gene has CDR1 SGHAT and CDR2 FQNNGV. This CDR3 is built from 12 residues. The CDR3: CASSLSYNEQFF. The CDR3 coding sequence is TGTGCCAGCAGCTTATCCTACAATGAGCAGTTCTTC.

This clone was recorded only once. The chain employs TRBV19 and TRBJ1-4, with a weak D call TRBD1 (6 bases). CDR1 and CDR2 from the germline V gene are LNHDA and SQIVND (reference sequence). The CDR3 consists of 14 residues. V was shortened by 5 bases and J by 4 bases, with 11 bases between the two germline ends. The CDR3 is CASSHRVLNEKLFF. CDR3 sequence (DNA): TGTGCCAGTAGTCACAGGGTCCTTAATGAAAAACTGTTTTTT.

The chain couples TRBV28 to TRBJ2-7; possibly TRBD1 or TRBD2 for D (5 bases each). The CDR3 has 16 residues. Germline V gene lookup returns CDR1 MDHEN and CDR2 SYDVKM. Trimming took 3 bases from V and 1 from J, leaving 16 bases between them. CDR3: CASSFLVFGASYEQYF. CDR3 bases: TGTGCCAGCAGTTTTCTGGTCTTCGGGGCGTCCTACGAGCAGTACTTC. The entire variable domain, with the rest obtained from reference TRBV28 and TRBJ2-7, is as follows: DVKVTQSSRYLVKRTGEKVFLECVQDMDHENMFWYRQDPGLGLRLIYFSYDVKMKEKGDIPEGYSVSREKKERFSLILESASTNQTSMYLCASSFLVFGASYEQYFGPGTRLTVT.

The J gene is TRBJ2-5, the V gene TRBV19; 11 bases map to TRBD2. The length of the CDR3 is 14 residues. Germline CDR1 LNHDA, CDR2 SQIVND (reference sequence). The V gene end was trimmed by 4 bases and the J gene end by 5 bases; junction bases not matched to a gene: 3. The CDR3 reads CASSTRLAGETQYF. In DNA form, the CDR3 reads TGTGCCAGTAGTACCCGACTAGCGGGGGAGACCCAGTACTTC.

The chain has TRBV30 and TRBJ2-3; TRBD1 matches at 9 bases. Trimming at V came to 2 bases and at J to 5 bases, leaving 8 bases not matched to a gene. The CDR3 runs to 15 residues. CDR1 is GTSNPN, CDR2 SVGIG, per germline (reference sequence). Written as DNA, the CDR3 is TGTGCCTGGAGTTGGGGACAGGGTTTGGGAGATACGCAGTATTTT. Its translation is CAWSWGQGLGDTQYF.